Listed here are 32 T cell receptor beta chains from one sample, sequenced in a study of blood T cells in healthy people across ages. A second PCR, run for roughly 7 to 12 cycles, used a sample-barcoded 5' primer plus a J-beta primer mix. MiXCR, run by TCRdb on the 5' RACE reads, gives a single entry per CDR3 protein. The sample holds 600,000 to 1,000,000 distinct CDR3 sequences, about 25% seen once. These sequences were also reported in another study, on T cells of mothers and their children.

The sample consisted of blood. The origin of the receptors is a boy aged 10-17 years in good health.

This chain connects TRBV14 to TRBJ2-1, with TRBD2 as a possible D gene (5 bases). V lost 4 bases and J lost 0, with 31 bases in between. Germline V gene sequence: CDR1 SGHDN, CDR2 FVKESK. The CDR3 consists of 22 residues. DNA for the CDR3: TGTGCCAGCAGCCGGGAAGGACGATGGCGGCTCCCCTGGGGAGACTCCTACAATGAGCAGTTCTTC. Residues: CASSREGRWRLPWGDSYNEQFF.

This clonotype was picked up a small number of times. CDR3 in DNA: TGTGCCAGCAGTGAAGGGACAGGACGGACCTACAATGAGCAGTTCTTC. The encoded protein is CASSEGTGRTYNEQFF. The rearrangement joins TRBV25-1 to TRBJ2-1, with TRBD1 matching over 8 bases. The CDR3 consists of 16 residues. The V segment lost 2 bases and the J segment 2 bases; nucleotides outside the gene matches: 5. CDR1 MGHDK and CDR2 SYGVNS come from the germline V gene.

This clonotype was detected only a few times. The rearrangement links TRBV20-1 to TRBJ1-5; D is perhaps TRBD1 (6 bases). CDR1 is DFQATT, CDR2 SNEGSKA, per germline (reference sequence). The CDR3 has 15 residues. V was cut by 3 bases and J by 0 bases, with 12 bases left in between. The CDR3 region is CSASKDRNSNQPQHF. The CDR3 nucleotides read TGCAGTGCTAGCAAGGACAGAAATAGCAATCAGCCCCAGCATTTT.

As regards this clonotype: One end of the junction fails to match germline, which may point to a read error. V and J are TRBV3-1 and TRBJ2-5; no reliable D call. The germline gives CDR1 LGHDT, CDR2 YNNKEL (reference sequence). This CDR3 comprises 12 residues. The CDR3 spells CASGQDQKIQYF. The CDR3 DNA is TGTGCCAGCGGCCAAGATCAAAAGATCCAGTACTTC.

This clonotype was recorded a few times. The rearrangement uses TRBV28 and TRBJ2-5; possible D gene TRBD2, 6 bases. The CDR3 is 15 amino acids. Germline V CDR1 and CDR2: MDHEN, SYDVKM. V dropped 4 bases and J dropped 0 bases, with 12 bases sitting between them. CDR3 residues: CASSYGTSNQETQYF. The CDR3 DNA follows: TGTGCCAGCAGTTACGGGACTTCCAACCAAGAGACCCAGTACTTC.

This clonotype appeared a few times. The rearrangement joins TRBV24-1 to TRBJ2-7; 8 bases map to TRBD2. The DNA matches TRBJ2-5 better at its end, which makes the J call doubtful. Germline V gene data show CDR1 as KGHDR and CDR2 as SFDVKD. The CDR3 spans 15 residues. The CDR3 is CATSDGRASQETQYF. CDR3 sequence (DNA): TGTGCCACCAGTGACGGGAGGGCCTCCCAAGAGACCCAGTACTTC.

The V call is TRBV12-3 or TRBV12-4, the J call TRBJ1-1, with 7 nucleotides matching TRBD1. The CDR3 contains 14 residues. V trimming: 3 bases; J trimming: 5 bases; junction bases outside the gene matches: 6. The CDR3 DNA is TGTGCCAGCAGTTTTGGACAGGTTGATACTGAAGCTTTCTTT. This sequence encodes CASSFGQVDTEAFF.

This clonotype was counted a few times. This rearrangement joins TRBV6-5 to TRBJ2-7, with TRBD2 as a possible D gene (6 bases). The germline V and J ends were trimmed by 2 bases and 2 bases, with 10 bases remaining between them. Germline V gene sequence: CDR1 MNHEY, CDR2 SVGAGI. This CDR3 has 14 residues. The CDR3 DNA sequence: TGTGCCAGCAGTTACCGGAGGGTACCCTACGAGCAGTACTTC. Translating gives CASSYRRVPYEQYF.

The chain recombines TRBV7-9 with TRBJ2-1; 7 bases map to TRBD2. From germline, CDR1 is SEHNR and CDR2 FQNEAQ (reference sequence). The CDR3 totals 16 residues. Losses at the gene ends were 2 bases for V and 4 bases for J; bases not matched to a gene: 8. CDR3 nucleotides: TGTGCCAGCAGCTTACTGCGGGGGAATCCGTACAATGAGCAGTTCTTC. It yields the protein CASSLLRGNPYNEQFF. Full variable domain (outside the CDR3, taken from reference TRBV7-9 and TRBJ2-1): DTGVSQNPRHKITKRGQNVTFRCDPISEHNRLYWYRQTLGQGPEFLTYFQNEAQLEKSRLLSDRFSAERPKGSFSTLEIQRTEQGDSAMYLCASSLLRGNPYNEQFFGPGTRLTVL.

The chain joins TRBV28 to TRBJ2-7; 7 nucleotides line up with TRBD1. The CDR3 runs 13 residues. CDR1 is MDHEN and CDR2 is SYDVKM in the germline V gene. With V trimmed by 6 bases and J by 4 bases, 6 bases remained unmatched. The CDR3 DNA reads TGTGCCAGCAGCGACAGGGTACCGTACGAGCAGTACTTC. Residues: CASSDRVPYEQYF.

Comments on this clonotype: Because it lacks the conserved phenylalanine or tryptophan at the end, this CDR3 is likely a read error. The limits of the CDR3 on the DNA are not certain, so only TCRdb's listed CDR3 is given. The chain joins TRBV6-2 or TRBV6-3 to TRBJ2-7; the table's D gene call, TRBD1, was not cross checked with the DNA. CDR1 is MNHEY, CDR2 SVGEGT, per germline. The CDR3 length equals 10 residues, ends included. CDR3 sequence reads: CASRLTARDR.

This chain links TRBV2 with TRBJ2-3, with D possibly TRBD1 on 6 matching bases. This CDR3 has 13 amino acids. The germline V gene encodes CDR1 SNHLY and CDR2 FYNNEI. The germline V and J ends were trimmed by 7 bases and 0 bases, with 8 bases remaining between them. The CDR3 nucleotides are TGTGCCAGCAACAGGGACAGCACAGATACGCAGTATTTT. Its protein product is CASNRDSTDTQYF.

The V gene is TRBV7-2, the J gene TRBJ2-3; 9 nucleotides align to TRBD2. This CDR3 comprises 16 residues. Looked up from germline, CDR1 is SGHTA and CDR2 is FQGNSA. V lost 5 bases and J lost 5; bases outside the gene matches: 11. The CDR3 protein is CASSPRVAGALDTQYF. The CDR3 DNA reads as TGTGCCAGCAGCCCTAGGGTAGCGGGAGCGCTAGATACGCAGTATTTT.

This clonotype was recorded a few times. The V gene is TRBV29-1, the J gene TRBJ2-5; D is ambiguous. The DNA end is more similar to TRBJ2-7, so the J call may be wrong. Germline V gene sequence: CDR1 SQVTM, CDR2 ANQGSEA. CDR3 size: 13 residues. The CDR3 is CSVVVSGFYEQYF. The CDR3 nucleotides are TGCAGCGTTGTCGTGTCAGGATTCTACGAGCAGTACTTC.

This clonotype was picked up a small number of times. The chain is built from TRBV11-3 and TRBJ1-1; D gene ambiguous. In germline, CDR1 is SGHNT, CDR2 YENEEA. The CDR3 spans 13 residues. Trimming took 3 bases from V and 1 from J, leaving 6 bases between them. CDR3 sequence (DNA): TGTGCCAGCAGCTTGAAGGGGAACACTGAAGCTTTCTTT. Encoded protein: CASSLKGNTEAFF. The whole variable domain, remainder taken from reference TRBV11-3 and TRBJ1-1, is EAGVVQSPRYKIIEKKQPVAFWCNPISGHNTLYWYLQNLGQGPELLIRYENEEAVDDSQLPKDRFSAERLKGVDSTLKIQPAELGDSAVYLCASSLKGNTEAFFGQGTRLTVV.

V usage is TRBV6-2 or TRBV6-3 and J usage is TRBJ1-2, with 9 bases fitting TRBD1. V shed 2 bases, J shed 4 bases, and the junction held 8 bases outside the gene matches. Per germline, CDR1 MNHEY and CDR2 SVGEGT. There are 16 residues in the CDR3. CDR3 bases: TGTGCCAGCAGTTACGGGGCGACAGGGGGTCTCTATGGCTACACCTTC. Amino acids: CASSYGATGGLYGYTF.

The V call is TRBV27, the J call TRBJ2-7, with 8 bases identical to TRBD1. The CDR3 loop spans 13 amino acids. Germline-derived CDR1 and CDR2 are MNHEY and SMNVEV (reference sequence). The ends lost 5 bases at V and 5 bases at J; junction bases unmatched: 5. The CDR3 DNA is TGTGCCAGCAGTCGGACAGGGAAGAACGAGCAGTACTTC. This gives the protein CASSRTGKNEQYF.

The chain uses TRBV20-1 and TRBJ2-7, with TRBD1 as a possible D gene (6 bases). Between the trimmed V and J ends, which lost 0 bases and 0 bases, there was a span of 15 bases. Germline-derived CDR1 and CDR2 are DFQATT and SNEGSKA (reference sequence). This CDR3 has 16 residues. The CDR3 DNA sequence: TGCAGTGCTAGAGATGGGATAAGGGACACCTCCTACGAGCAGTACTTC. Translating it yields CSARDGIRDTSYEQYF.

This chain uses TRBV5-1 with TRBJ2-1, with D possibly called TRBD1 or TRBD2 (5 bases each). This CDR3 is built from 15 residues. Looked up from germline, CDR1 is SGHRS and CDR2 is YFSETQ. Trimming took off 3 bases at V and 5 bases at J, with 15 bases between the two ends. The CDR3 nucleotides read TGCGCCAGCAGCTGGACCGGGACCAACAACAATGAGCAGTTCTTC. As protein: CASSWTGTNNNEQFF.

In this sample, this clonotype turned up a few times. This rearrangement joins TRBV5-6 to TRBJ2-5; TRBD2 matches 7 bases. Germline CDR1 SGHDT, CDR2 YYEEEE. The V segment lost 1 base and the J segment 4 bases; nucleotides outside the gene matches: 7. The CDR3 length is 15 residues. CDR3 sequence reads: CASSLLGEGGETQYF. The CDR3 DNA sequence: TGTGCCAGCAGCTTGTTAGGGGAGGGAGGAGAGACCCAGTACTTC.

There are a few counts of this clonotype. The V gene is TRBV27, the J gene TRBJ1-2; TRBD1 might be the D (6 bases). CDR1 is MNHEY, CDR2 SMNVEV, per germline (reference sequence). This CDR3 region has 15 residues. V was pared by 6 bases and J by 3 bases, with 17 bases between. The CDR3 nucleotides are TGTGCCAGCAGGAAAACGGGACACACGGACTATGGCTACACCTTC. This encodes CASRKTGHTDYGYTF.

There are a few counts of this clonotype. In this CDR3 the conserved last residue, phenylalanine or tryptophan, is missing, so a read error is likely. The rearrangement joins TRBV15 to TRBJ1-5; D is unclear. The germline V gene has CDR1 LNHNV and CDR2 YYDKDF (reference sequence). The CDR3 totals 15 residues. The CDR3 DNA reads TGTGCCACCCGCAGAGTCCCCAACAGCAATCAGCCCCAGCATCTT. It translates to CATRRVPNSNQPQHL.

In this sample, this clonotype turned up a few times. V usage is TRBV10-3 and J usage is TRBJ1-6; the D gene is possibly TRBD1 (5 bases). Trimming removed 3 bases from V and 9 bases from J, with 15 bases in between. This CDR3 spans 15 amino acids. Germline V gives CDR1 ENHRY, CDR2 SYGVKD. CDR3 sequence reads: CAISETGGVPSPLHF. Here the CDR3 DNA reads TGTGCCATCAGTGAAACCGGAGGGGTTCCTTCACCCCTCCACTTT.

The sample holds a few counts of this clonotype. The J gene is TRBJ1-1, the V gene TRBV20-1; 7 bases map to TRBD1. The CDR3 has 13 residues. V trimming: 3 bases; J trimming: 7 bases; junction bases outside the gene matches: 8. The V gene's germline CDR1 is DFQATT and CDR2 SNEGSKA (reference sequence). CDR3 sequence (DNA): TGCAGTGCTAGCAATGACAGGGCTGGTGAAGCTTTCTTT. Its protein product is CSASNDRAGEAFF.

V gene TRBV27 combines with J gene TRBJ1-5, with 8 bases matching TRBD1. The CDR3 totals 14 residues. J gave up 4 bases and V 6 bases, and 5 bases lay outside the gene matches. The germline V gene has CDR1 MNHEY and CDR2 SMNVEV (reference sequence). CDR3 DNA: TGTGCCAGCAGACGACAGGGGATAAATCAGCCCCAGCATTTT. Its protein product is CASRRQGINQPQHF.

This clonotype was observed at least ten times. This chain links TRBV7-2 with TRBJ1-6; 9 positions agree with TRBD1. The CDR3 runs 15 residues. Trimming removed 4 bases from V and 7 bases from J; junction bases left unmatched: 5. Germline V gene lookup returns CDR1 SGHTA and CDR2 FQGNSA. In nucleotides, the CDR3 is TGTGCCAGCAGCTCATCCGGGACAGGGAATTCACCCCTCCACTTT. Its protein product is CASSSSGTGNSPLHF.

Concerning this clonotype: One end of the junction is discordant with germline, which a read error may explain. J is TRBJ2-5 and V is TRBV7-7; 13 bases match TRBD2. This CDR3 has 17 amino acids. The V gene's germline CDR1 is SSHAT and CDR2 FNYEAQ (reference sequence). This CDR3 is CASSARSGLAGVETQYF. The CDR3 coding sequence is TGTGCTAGCAGCGCCCGTTCCGGACTAGCGGGAGTAGAGACCCAGTACTTC.

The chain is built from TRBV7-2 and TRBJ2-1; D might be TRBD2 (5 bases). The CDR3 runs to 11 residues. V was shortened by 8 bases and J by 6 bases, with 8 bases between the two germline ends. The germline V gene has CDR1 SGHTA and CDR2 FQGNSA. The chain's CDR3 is CASGTSNEQFF. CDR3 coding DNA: TGTGCCAGCGGCACTAGCAATGAGCAGTTCTTC.

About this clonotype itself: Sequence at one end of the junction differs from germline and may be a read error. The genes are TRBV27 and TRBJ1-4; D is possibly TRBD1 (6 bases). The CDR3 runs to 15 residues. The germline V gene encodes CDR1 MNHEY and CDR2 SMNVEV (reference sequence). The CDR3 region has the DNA TGTGCCGGCAGTTCAGGGGCCGCAACTAATGAAAAACTGTTTTTT. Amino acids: CAGSSGAATNEKLFF.

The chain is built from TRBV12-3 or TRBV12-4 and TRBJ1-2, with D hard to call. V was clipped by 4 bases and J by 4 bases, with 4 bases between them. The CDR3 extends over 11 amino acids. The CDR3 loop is CASSYLYGYTF. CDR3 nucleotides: TGTGCCAGCAGTTACCTCTATGGCTACACCTTC.

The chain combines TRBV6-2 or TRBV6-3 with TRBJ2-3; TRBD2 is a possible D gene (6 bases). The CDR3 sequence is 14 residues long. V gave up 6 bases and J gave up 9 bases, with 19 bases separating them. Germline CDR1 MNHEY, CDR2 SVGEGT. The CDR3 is CASSRGRGLETQYF. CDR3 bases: TGTGCCAGCAGCCGCGGGCGGGGTTTGGAAACGCAGTATTTT.

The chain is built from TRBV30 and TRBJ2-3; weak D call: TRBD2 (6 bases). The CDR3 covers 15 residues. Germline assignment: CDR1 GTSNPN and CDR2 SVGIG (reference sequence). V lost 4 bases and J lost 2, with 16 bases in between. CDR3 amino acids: CAWTVSGEPTDTQYF. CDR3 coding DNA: TGTGCCTGGACCGTGTCGGGAGAACCCACAGATACGCAGTATTTT.